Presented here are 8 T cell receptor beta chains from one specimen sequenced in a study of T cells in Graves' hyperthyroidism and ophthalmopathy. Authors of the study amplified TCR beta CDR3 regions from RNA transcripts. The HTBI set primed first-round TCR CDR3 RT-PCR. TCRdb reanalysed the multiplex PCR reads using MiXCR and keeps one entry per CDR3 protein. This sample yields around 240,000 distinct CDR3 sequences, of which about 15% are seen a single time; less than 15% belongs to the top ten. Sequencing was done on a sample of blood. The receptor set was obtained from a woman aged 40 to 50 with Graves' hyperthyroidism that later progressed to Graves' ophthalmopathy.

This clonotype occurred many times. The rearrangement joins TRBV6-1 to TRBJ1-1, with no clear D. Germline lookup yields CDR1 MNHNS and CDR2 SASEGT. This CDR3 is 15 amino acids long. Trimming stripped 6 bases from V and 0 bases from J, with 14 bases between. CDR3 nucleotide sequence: TGTGCCAGCAGGCTAGCCGGAGGGTTGAACACTGAAGCTTTCTTT. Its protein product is CASRLAGGLNTEAFF.

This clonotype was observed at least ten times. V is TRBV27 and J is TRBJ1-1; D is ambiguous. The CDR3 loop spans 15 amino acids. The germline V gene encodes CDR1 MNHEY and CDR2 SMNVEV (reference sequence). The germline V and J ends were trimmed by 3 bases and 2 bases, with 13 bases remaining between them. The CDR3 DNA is TGTGCCAGCAGTTTTCTTATTTGGGTAAACACTGAAGCTTTCTTT. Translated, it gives CASSFLIWVNTEAFF.

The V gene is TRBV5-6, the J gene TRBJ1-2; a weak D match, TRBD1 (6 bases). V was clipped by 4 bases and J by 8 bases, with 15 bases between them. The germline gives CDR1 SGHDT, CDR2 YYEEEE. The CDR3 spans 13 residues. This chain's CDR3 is CASSEPGHRGYTF. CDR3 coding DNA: TGTGCCAGCAGCGAACCGGGACATCGGGGCTACACCTTC.

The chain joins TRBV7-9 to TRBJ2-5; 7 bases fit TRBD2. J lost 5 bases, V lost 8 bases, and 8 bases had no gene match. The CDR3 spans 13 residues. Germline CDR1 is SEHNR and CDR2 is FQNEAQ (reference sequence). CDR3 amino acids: CASRGGPEETQYF. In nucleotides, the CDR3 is TGTGCCAGCCGGGGAGGGCCGGAGGAGACCCAGTACTTC.

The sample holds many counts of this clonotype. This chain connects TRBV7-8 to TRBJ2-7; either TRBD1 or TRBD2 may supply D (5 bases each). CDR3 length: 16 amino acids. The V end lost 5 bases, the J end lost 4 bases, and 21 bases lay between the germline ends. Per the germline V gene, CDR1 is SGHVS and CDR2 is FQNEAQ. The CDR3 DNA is TGTGCCAGCAGCCCCCACCGGGGCATCGGCGAATACGAGCAGTACTTC. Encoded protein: CASSPHRGIGEYEQYF.

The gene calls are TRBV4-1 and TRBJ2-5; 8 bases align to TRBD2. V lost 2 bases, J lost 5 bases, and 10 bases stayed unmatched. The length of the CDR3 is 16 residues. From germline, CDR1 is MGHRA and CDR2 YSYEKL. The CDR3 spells CASSQIGLAGYETQYF. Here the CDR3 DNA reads TGCGCCAGCAGCCAAATAGGGCTAGCGGGCTACGAGACCCAGTACTTC.

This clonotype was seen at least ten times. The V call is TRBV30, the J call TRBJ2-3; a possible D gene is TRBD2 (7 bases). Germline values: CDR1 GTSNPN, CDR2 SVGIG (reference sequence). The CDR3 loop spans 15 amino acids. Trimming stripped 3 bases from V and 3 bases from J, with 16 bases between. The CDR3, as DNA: TGTGCCTGGAGCCCTTGGGGGGGGGCAACAGATACGCAGTATTTT. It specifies CAWSPWGGATDTQYF.

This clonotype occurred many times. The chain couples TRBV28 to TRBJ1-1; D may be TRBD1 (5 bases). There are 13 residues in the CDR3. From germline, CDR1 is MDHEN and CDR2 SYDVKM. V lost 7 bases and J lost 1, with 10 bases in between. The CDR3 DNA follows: TGTGCCAGCATCACAACAGGGAACACTGAAGCTTTCTTT. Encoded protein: CASITTGNTEAFF.